The TCR beta chain described here comes from a study of blood T cell repertoires in COVID-19. Study background: Acute-phase and convalescent COVID-19 samples originated in the United States, Italy and Spain. T cells, B-cell-depleted T cells, or PBMCs provided the cDNA or gDNA that served as material.

This clone was seen a few times. Method: immunoSEQ multiplex PCR; TCRdb's copy keeps in-frame clones and lacks some. The repertoire consists of about 290,000 clones, with roughly 80% occurring once and the leading ten covering 4.1%. Trimming took 6 bases from V and 1 from J, leaving 12 bases between them. Germline assignment: CDR1 SGHRS and CDR2 YFSETQ. The CDR3 has 14 residues. The TCR originated in a woman between 50 and 59 years old with active or convalescent COVID-19. Material: peripheral blood. V and J are TRBV5-1 and TRBJ2-3; D may be TRBD2 (5 bases). The chain's CDR3 is CASTDSPGTDTQYF. The CDR3 DNA reads TGCGCCAGCACGGACTCGCCGGGCACAGATACGCAGTATTTT.